The clone carrying this T cell receptor beta chain is a singleton in its sample. This entry belongs to a study of blood T cell repertoires in COVID-19. Study information: In each case, the material was cDNA or gDNA derived from T cells, B-cell-depleted T cells, or PBMCs.

Seattle researchers signed up patients amid active infection and tracked them longitudinally. This CDR3 has 13 amino acids. Trimming cost V 5 bases and J 7 bases; bases outside gene matches: 3. Germline assignment: CDR1 SGHAT and CDR2 FQNNGV. Using immunoSEQ multiplex PCR, the repertoire was profiled, and TCRdb retains in-frame clones only, with some absent. The sample lists 300,000 to 450,000 clones; 70% to 90% were seen once. The origin of this receptor is a woman in her thirties with COVID-19, enrolled during active disease. Sequenced sample: peripheral blood. The chain has TRBV11-2 and TRBJ2-2; 8 bases agree with TRBD2. The chain's CDR3 is CASSPAGGGELFF. The CDR3 DNA is TGTGCCAGCAGCCCCGCGGGGGGCGGGGAGCTGTTTTTT.